This is a list of T cell receptor beta chains from one sample in a study of PD-1 blockade in classical Hodgkin lymphoma. Measured with immunoSEQ multiplex PCR; TCRdb has only the in-frame clones, and not every one. The data hold around 16,000 clones, with about 90% observed a single time. The material sequenced was CD4+ T cells from blood. The receptors were gathered from a human donor with classical Hodgkin lymphoma. The CDR3 runs from the conserved cysteine through the conserved F or W. D genes are given only for firm matches. A row's size may be missing; if present it is once, few, many or a size class.

j_call	clone_size	d_call	v_call	cdr3_nt	cdr3_aa
TRBJ1-2	.	.	TRBV5-1	TGCGCCAGCAGCCAGGGTGGGAGTGGCTACACCTTC	CASSQGGSGYTF
TRBJ2-3	.	.	TRBV6-5	TGTGCCAGCAGTTACTGGCAAGGACGGTCAGATACGCAGTATTTT	CASSYWQGRSDTQYF
TRBJ2-7	.	.	TRBV5-6	TGTGCCAGCAGCTTGGGGAGCCCTTCTTTC	CASSLGSPSF
TRBJ2-3	.	.	TRBV20-1	TGCAGTGCGTGGGTGGGGAATACGCAGTATTTT	CSAWVGNTQYF
TRBJ2-1	.	TRBD1	TRBV6-4	TGTGCCAGCAGTGTCCGACAGGGCATTTACAATGAGCAGTTCTTC	CASSVRQGIYNEQFF
TRBJ2-7	.	.	TRBV10-3	TGTGCCATCAGTCGACAGGAAACCTACGAGCAGTACTTC	CAISRQETYEQYF
TRBJ2-3	.	.	TRBV15	TGTGCCACCTCCTCCGAGACAGATACGCAGTATTTT	CATSSETDTQYF
TRBJ2-3	.	.	TRBV7-9	TGTGCCAGCAGCCGTCCAGGAGCAGATACGCAGTATTTT	CASSRPGADTQYF
TRBJ1-6	.	.	TRBV10-3	TGTGCCATCAGGGGACGGGCCCCGAATTCACCCCTCCACTTT	CAIRGRAPNSPLHF
TRBJ2-7	.	.	TRBV5-1	TGCGCCAGCAGCTTGGGGGAAATCGTACACGAGCAGTACTTC	CASSLGEIVHEQYF
TRBJ2-3	.	.	TRBV7-3	TGTGCCAGCAGTTTACAAATTACCTCAGATACGCAGTATTTT	CASSLQITSDTQYF
TRBJ2-1	.	TRBD2	TRBV27	TGTGCCAGCAGGAACACCCAGGCGGGAGGATTAAACAATGAGCAGTTCTTC	CASRNTQAGGLNNEQFF
TRBJ1-1	.	.	TRBV5-1	TGCGCCAGCAGCTTGGTTCCAGCGAACACTGAAGCTTTCTTT	CASSLVPANTEAFF
TRBJ2-5	.	TRBD2	TRBV25-1	TGTGCCAGCAGTGGGCTAGCGGTGTACCAAGAGACCCAGTACTTC	CASSGLAVYQETQYF
TRBJ2-1	.	.	TRBV7-6	TGTGCCAGCAGCTTAAGGGAAACCGACAATGAGCAGTTCTTC	CASSLRETDNEQFF
TRBJ2-6	.	TRBD2	TRBV11-2	TGTGCCAGCACGACTAGCTTCTCTGGGGCCAACGTCCTGACTTTC	CASTTSFSGANVLTF
TRBJ1-5	.	.	TRBV4-1	TGCGCCAGCAGCCAAGATCAGGGACGTAGCAATCAGCCCCAGCATTTT	CASSQDQGRSNQPQHF
TRBJ2-7	.	.	TRBV19	TGTGCCAGTAGGGCTGATAACTACGAGCAGTACTTC	CASRADNYEQYF
TRBJ1-1	once	.	TRBV6-5	TGTGCCAGCAGCCGACCGACAGGCAACACTGAAGCTTTCTTT	CASSRPTGNTEAFF
TRBJ2-7	.	TRBD2	TRBV6-5	TGTGCCAGCAGCCTAGCCGCGGGGGGGGACTACGAGCAGTACTTC	CASSLAAGGDYEQYF
TRBJ1-5	.	.	TRBV19	TGTGCCTCCCGGGCCCAAGGTGGTCAGCCCCAGCATTTT	CASRAQGGQPQHF
TRBJ2-3	.	.	TRBV5-4	TGTGCCGTGCAGGGTTGGGGGAATGGCACAGATACGCAGTATTTT	CAVQGWGNGTDTQYF
TRBJ2-3	.	.	TRBV5-4	TGTGCCAGCAGCTTGGAACCGGGAGTGGATACGCAGTATTTT	CASSLEPGVDTQYF
TRBJ2-5	.	.	TRBV2	TGTGCCAGCAGCTACGTGACCCAGTACTTC	CASSYVTQYF
TRBJ2-2	.	.	TRBV28	TGTGCCAGCAGGCGCGGGACCCTGGACACCGGGGAGCTGTTTTTT	CASRRGTLDTGELFF
TRBJ2-7	.	.	TRBV20-1	TGCAGTGCTAGGGGACACTACGAGCAGTACTTC	CSARGHYEQYF
TRBJ1-1	.	.	TRBV9	TGTGCCAGCAGCCCGGACGGATGGATGAACACTGAAGCTTTCTTT	CASSPDGWMNTEAFF
TRBJ2-7	.	.	TRBV28	TGTGCCAGCGCGAGAGTCTACGAGCAGTACTTC	CASARVYEQYF
TRBJ1-1	.	.	TRBV6-4	TGTGCCAGCAGGAGGACAGAGAACACTGAAGCTTTCTTT	CASRRTENTEAFF
TRBJ1-1	.	.	TRBV19	TGTGCCAGTAGTATAGTGGTGAACACTGAAGCTTTCTTT	CASSIVVNTEAFF
TRBJ2-5	.	.	TRBV11-3	TGTGCCAGCAGCTCAGGGGAGAGGGACTTCCAAGAGACCCAGTACTTC	CASSSGERDFQETQYF
TRBJ1-5	.	.	TRBV7-2	TGTGCCAGCAGCCTGAGGAGCAATCAGCCCCAGCATTTT	CASSLRSNQPQHF
TRBJ2-3	once	TRBD2	TRBV7-3	TGTGCCAGCAGCTTAAGGGGACTAGCGGGAGGGACTAGCACAGATACGCAGTATTTT	CASSLRGLAGGTSTDTQYF
TRBJ1-5	.	.	TRBV30	TGTGCCTGGGACCGGGACAATAATCAGCCCCAGCATTTT	CAWDRDNNQPQHF
TRBJ1-5	.	.	TRBV27	TGTGCCAGCAGTTTATCGGGTCGCGAAGGTCAGCCCCAGCATTTT	CASSLSGREGQPQHF
TRBJ1-2	once	.	TRBV19	TGTGCCAGTACCGAACAGGGCTATGGCTACACCTTC	CASTEQGYGYTF
TRBJ1-4	.	.	TRBV30	TGTGCCTGCCCCAGTGGCAGATGGAAACTGTTTTTT	CACPSGRWKLFF
TRBJ2-2	.	.	TRBV7-3	TGTGCCAGCAGCTTAGGCGAGCCCGGGGAGCTGTTTTTT	CASSLGEPGELFF
TRBJ1-1	.	.	TRBV5-8	TGTGCCAGCAGCATGGCCTTTAGTGTTGAAGCTTTCTTT	CASSMAFSVEAFF
TRBJ2-5	.	.	TRBV29-1	TGCAGCGTTGAAGATCTTTGGTTAGCCAAAGAGACCCAGTACTTC	CSVEDLWLAKETQYF
TRBJ1-2	once	.	TRBV19	TGTGCCAGTAGTCCCTCCGGGCCCTATGGCTACACCTTC	CASSPSGPYGYTF
TRBJ2-7	.	TRBD2	TRBV6-5	TGTGCCAGCAGTCCAAGGACTAGCGCTGGGGAGCAGTACTTC	CASSPRTSAGEQYF
TRBJ2-1	.	.	TRBV2	TGTGCCAGCAGCCCCCGACTGGGCGGGCTACTTCTACACTACAATGAGCAGTTCTTC	CASSPRLGGLLLHYNEQFF
TRBJ1-5	.	TRBD1	TRBV4-1	TGCGCCAGCAGCCGCTCTACAGGGGGCGGCAATCAGCCCCAGCATTTT	CASSRSTGGGNQPQHF
TRBJ2-1	.	TRBD2	TRBV6-1	TGTGCCAGCAGTGAACTTGGGGGAGGGCCGTGGTACAATGAGCAGTTCTTC	CASSELGGGPWYNEQFF
TRBJ2-2	.	.	TRBV5-1	TGCGCCAGCAGCTTGCGGGCAGGCGACACCGGGGAGCTGTTTTTT	CASSLRAGDTGELFF
TRBJ2-2	.	TRBD2	TRBV30	TGTGCCTGGAGCCCCGGGACTACCCGAACCGGGGAGCTGTTTTTT	CAWSPGTTRTGELFF
TRBJ2-3	.	.	TRBV5-1	TGCGCCAGCAGCTTGGGGGTAACGGGTACGCAGTATTTT	CASSLGVTGTQYF
TRBJ2-3	.	.	TRBV4-1	TGCGCCAGCAGCCAAGCCGGAGCAGGTATAGGCACAGATACGCAGTATTTT	CASSQAGAGIGTDTQYF
TRBJ2-7	.	.	TRBV2	TGTGCCAGCACTCGGGTAAGGGGGTTTTACGAGCAGTACTTC	CASTRVRGFYEQYF
TRBJ2-1	.	.	TRBV18	TGTGCCAGCTCACCACCGATAGCGAACAATGAGCAGTTCTTC	CASSPPIANNEQFF
TRBJ1-1	.	TRBD1	TRBV5-1	TGCGCCAGCAGCTCGGGACAGGGGACTGAAGCTTTCTTT	CASSSGQGTEAFF
TRBJ1-2	.	.	TRBV19	TGTGCCAGTAAGGACCACAGGTGGAAGATAAACTATGGCTACACCTTC	CASKDHRWKINYGYTF
TRBJ2-7	.	.	TRBV7-8	TGTGCCAGCAGCTTAAACGCCAACTCCTACGAGCAGTACTTC	CASSLNANSYEQYF
TRBJ2-1	.	.	TRBV2	TGTGCCAGCACCCCGTCGGGGTCCAATGAGCAGTTCTTC	CASTPSGSNEQFF
TRBJ2-3	once	.	TRBV9	TGTGCCAGCAGCGTAGTCCCCCAAAACACAGATACGCAGTATTTT	CASSVVPQNTDTQYF
TRBJ1-1	.	.	TRBV11-2	TGTGCCAGCAGCTTAGAATATGCCGGAGAGAACACTGAAGCTTTCTTT	CASSLEYAGENTEAFF
TRBJ2-7	.	.	TRBV6-5	TGTGCCAGCAGACGGAACAAGGGCTCCCTCTACGAGCAGTACTTC	CASRRNKGSLYEQYF